The rows below give T cell receptor beta chains drawn from one sample of a study of blood T cell repertoires in COVID-19. Profiling relied on immunoSEQ multiplex PCR, and the TCRdb table lists in-frame clones only, not all of them. The table records 230,000 or so clones, about four fifths of them present only once. Sequenced: peripheral blood. These receptors were taken from a middle-aged man with active or convalescent COVID-19. The CDR3 runs from the conserved cysteine through the conserved F or W. The D gene is left open where the match is weak. The size entry is marked missing in some rows and otherwise reads once, few, many or a size class.

V: TRBV30
D: -
size: -
J: TRBJ1-5
CDR3: CAWSATRSNQPQHF
DNA: TGTGCCTGGAGTGCGACACGTAGCAATCAGCCCCAGCATTTT

V: TRBV6-5
D: -
size: -
J: TRBJ2-1
CDR3: CASGLGQGGGEQFF
DNA: TGTGCCAGCGGTCTCGGTCAGGGCGGCGGAGAGCAGTTCTTC

V: TRBV30
D: TRBD2
size: medium-sized
J: TRBJ2-3
CDR3: CAWTSGGPSTDTQYF
DNA: TGTGCCTGGACTAGCGGGGGGCCTAGCACAGATACGCAGTATTTT

V: TRBV7-9
D: -
size: -
J: TRBJ2-1
CDR3: CASSLGLREQFF
DNA: TGTGCCAGCAGCTTAGGGCTCCGTGAGCAGTTCTTC

V: TRBV25-1
D: TRBD2
size: -
J: TRBJ2-5
CDR3: CASNTGGRETQYF
DNA: TGTGCCAGCAATACGGGGGGAAGGGAGACCCAGTACTTC

V: TRBV6-1
D: TRBD2
size: -
J: TRBJ2-7
CDR3: CASQSGSRVEQYF
DNA: TGTGCCAGCCAAAGCGGGAGTAGGGTCGAGCAGTACTTC

V: TRBV6-5
D: -
size: -
J: TRBJ2-1
CDR3: CASCRGNEQFF
DNA: TGTGCCAGCTGTCGGGGCAATGAGCAGTTCTTC

V: TRBV28
D: -
size: -
J: TRBJ2-7
CDR3: CASSLNMRDYEQYF
DNA: TGTGCCAGCAGTTTAAATATGCGGGACTACGAGCAGTACTTC

V: TRBV6-5
D: TRBD1
size: -
J: TRBJ1-1
CDR3: CASSYTDRVAAFF
DNA: TGTGCCAGCAGTTACACTGACAGGGTAGCAGCTTTCTTT

V: TRBV27
D: -
size: -
J: TRBJ1-4
CDR3: CASSLNRGEKLFF
DNA: TGTGCCAGCAGTCTTAATCGCGGAGAAAAACTGTTTTTT

V: TRBV11-1
D: TRBD2
size: -
J: TRBJ2-7
CDR3: CASSPGLAGGNEQYF
DNA: TGTGCCAGCAGCCCGGGACTAGCGGGGGGCAACGAGCAGTACTTC